This T cell receptor (beta chain) was captured in a study of spatial heterogeneity in lung cancer. The time point here: sample taken at primary tumor resection. Sequencing covered unsorted whole RNA taken from tumor, nontumor lung or frozen PBMC. This clonotype was recorded many times. CDR1 is LGHNA, CDR2 YNFKEQ, per germline. This CDR3 has 15 amino acids. Trimming cost V 2 bases and J 2 bases, with 9 bases left between them. One entry per CDR3 protein results from TCRdb running MiXCR on the 5' RACE reads. The table shows approximately 25,000 distinct CDR3 sequences, with approximately 3.3% occurring only once.

V is TRBV4-2 and J is TRBJ2-2; TRBD1 is a possible D gene (6 bases). The starting material was PBMCs, obtained at surgery. The clonotype originates from a female donor with early-stage non-small cell lung cancer. CDR3 in amino acids: CASSQQDSNTGELFF. The CDR3 DNA reads TGTGCCAGCAGCCAACAGGACAGCAACACCGGGGAGCTGTTTTTT.